The sequence of this T cell receptor beta chain was determined in a study of CD8+CD57+ T cells in acquired aplastic anemia. The sequenced patients had an expansion of CD8+CD57+ cells seen by flow cytometry. This clonotype has a single count. Genomic DNA, serving as template, underwent TCR beta VDJ and CDR3 profiling. Each CDR3 protein is one row after TCRdb ran MiXCR on the reads. The table has about 180,000 distinct CDR3 sequences, roughly three fifths seen once; the top ten hold about 44%. The CDR3 consists of 11 residues. V was cut by 6 bases and J by 1 base, with 6 bases left in between. Germline V gene data show CDR1 as DFQATT and CDR2 as SNEGSKA (reference sequence).

Sequenced material: sorted CD4+, CD8+, or CD8+CD57+ T cells (not recorded which) from PBMCs. The chain has TRBV20-1 and TRBJ2-5; D perhaps matches TRBD2 (5 bases). This clonotype originated in a human donor with aplastic anemia. CDR3 DNA sequence: TGCAGTGCCGAGGGCCAAGAGACCCAGTACTTC. Residues: CSAEGQETQYF.